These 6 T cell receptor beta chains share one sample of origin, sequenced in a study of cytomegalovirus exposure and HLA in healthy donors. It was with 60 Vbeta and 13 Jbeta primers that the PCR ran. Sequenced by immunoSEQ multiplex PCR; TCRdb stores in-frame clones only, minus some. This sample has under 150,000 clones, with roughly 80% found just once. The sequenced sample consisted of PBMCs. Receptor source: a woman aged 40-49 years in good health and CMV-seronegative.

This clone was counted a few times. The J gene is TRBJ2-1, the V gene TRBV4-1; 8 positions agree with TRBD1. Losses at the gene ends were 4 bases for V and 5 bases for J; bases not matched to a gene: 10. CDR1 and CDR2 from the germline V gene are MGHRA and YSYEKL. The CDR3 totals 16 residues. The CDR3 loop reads CASSPYRTGINNEQFF. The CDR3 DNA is TGCGCCAGCAGCCCCTACAGGACAGGGATAAACAATGAGCAGTTCTTC.

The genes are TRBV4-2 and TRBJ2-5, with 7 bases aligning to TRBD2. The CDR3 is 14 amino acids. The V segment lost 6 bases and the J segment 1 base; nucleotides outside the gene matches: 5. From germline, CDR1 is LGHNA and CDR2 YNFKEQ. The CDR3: CASRKRGLQETQYF. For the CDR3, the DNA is TGTGCCAGCAGGAAGCGGGGTCTCCAAGAGACCCAGTACTTC.

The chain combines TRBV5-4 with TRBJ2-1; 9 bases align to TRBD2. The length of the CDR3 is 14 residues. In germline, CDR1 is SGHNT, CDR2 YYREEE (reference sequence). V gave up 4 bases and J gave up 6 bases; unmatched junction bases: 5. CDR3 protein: CASSTGTSPNEQFF. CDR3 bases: TGTGCCAGCAGCACCGGGACTAGCCCCAATGAGCAGTTCTTC.

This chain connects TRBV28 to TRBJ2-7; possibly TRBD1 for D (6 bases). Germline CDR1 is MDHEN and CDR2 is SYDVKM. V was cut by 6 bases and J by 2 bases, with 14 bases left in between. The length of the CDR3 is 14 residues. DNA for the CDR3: TGTGCCAGCAGCCTTACAGGGTCCACCTACGAGCAGTACTTC. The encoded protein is CASSLTGSTYEQYF. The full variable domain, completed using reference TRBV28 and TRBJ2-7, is DVKVTQSSRYLVKRTGEKVFLECVQDMDHENMFWYRQDPGLGLRLIYFSYDVKMKEKGDIPEGYSVSREKKERFSLILESASTNQTSMYLCASSLTGSTYEQYFGPGTRLTVT.

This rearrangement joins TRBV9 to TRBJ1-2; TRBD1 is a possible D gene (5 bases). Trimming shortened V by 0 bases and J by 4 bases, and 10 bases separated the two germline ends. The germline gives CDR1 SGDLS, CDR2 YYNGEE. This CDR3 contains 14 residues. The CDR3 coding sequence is TGTGCCAGCAGCGTAGATCCGGGGGGCTATGGCTACACCTTC. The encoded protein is CASSVDPGGYGYTF.

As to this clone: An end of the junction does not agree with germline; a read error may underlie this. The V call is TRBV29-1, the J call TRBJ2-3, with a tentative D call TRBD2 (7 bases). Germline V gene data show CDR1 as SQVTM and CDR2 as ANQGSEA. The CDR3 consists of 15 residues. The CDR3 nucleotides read TGCCGCGTTGAGAGGGGGGGCGCGGAAGCAGATACGCAGTATTTT. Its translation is CRVERGGAEADTQYF.